Below, one T cell receptor (beta chain) is given with its context. Both 60 Vbeta primers and 13 Jbeta primers went into the PCR. Here immunoSEQ multiplex PCR was the method, and the copy in TCRdb shows in-frame clones only, minus some. The profile covers some 110,000 clones, with less than 85% appearing a single time and roughly 3.7% taken by the ten largest. This entry is derived from a study of cytomegalovirus exposure and HLA in healthy donors. Material: PBMCs. This clonotype was obtained from a man in his fifties or sixties in good health and CMV-seronegative.

The CDR3 nucleotides read TGTGCCAGCAGTACCGGGACACCGGGCTTTTCGGGTATCGAGCAGTACTTC. Its protein product is CASSTGTPGFSGIEQYF. The chain has TRBV27 and TRBJ2-7; a weak D match, TRBD1 (6 bases). V lost 5 bases to trimming and J lost 6 bases, with 26 bases between them. Germline V gene data show CDR1 as MNHEY and CDR2 as SMNVEV (reference sequence). The CDR3 totals 17 residues.